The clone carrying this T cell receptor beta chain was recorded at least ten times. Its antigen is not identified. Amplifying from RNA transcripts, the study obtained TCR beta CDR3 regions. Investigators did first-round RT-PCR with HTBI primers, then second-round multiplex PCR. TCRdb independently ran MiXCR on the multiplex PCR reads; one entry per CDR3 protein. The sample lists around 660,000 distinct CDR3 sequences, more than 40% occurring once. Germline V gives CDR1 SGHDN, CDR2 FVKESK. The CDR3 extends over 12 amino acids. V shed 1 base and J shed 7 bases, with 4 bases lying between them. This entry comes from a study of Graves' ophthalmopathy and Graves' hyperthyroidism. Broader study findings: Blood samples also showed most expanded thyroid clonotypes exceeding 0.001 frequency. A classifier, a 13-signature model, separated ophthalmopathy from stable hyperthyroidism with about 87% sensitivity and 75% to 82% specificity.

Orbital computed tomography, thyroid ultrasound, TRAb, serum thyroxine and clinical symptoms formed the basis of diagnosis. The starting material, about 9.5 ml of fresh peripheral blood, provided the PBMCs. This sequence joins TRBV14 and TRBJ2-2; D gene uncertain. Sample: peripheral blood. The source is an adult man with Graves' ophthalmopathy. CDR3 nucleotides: TGTGCCAGCAGCCAAGGGATCGGGGAGCTGTTTTTT. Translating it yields CASSQGIGELFF.